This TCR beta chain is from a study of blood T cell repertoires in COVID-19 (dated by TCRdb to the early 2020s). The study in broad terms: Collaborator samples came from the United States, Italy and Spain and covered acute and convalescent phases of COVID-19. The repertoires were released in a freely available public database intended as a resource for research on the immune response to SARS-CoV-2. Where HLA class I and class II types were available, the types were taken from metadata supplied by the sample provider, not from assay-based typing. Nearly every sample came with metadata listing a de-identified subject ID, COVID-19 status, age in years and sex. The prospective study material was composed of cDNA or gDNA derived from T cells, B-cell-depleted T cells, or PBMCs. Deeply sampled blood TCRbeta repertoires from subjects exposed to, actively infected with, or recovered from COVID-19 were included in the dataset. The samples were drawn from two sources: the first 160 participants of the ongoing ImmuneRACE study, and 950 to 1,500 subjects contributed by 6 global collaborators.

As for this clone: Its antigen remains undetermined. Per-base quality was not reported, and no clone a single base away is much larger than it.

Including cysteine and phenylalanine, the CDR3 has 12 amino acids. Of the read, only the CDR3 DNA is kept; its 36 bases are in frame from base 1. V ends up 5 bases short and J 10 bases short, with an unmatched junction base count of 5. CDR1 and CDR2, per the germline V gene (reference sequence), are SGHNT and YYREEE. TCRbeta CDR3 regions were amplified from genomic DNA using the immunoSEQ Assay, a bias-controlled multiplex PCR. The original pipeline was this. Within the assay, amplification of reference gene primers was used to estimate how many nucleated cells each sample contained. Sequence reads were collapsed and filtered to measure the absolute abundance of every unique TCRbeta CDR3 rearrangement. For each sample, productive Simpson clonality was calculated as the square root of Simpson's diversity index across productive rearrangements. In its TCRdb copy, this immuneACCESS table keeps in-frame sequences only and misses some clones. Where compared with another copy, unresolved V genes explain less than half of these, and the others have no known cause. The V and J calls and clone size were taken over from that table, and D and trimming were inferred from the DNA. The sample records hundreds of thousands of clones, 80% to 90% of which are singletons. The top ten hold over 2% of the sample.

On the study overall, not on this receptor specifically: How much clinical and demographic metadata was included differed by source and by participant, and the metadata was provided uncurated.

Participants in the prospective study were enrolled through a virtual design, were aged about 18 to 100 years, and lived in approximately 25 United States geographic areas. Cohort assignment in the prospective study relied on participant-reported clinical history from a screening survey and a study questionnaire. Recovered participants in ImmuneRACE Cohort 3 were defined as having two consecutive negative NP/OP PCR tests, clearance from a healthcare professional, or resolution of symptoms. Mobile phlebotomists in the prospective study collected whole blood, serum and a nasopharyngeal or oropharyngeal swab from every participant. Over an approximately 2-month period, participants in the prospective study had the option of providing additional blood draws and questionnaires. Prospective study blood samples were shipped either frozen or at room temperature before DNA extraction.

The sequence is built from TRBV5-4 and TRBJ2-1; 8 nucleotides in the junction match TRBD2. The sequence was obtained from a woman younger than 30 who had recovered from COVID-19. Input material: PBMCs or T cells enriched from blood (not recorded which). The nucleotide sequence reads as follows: TGTGCCAGCAGGACCCGGGGGGGCGAGCAGTTCTTC. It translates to CASRTRGGEQFF.